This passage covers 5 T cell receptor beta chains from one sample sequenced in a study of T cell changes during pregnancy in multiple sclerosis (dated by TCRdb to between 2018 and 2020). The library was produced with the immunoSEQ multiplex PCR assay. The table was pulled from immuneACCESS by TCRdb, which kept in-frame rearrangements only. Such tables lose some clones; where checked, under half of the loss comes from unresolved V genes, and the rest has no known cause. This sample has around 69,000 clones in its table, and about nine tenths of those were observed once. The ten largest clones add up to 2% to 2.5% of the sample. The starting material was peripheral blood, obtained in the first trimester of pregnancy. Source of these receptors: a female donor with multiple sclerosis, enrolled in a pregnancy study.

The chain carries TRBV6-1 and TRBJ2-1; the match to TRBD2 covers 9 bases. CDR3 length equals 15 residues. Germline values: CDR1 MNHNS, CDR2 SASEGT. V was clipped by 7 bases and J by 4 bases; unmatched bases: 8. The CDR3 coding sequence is TGTGCCAGCAAGATCCTAGCGGGGTCGTACAATGAGCAGTTCTTC. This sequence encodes CASKILAGSYNEQFF.

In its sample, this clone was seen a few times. This chain's CDR3 is CASFGQYRQPQHF. The CDR3 DNA is TGTGCCAGCTTTGGGCAGTATCGTCAGCCCCAGCATTTT. The gene calls are TRBV28 and TRBJ1-5; no clear D gene. V lost 8 bases and J 6 bases, leaving 14 bases between the germline ends. The CDR3 has 13 residues. The germline CDR1 and CDR2 sequences are MDHEN and SYDVKM.

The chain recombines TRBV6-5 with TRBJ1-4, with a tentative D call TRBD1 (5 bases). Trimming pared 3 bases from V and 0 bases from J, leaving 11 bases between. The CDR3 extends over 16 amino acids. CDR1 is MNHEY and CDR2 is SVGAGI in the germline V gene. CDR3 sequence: CASSYRRGATNEKLFF. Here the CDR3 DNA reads TGTGCCAGCAGTTATCGCCGGGGGGCAACTAATGAAAAACTGTTTTTT.

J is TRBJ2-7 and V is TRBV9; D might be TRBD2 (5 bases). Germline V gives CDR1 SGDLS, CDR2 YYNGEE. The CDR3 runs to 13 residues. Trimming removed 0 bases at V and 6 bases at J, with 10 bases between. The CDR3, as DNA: TGTGCCAGCAGCGTAGAGCTAGCTGGCGAGCAGTACTTC. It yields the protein CASSVELAGEQYF.

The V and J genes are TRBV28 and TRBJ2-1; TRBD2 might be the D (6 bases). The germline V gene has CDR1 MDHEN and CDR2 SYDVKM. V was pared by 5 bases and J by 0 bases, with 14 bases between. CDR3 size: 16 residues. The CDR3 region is CASSTSGTLSYNEQFF. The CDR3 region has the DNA TGTGCCAGCAGTACCTCCGGGACTCTCTCCTACAATGAGCAGTTCTTC.